The 21 T cell receptor beta chains listed next were all sequenced from one sample in a study of metastatic and nonmetastatic thyroid tumors. Patients underwent thyroid surgery, and none had received any treatment before it. TCRdb re-called clones from the PCR reads using MiXCR. The table has about 14,000 clones, around a third seen once. Sequenced material: tumor tissue. The receptor set was obtained from a female donor with papillary thyroid cancer or a benign thyroid nodule (not recorded which). Some clones in this sample may be carry-over from other donors' samples.

The J gene is TRBJ1-2, the V gene TRBV7-8; unclear D gene. The germline V and J ends were trimmed by 4 bases and 8 bases, with 20 bases remaining between them. This CDR3 contains 15 residues. Germline V lookup: CDR1 SGHVS, CDR2 FQNEAQ. CDR3: CASSSSLGRASGYTF. CDR3 DNA: TGTGCCAGCAGCTCCAGCCTAGGGAGAGCGAGCGGCTACACCTTC.

This clone is medium-sized (0.01 to 0.1%) within its sample. This chain connects TRBV13 to TRBJ2-7, with 8 bases aligning to TRBD1. After removal of 0 bases from V and 3 bases from J, the junction contained 4 bases not matched to a gene. This CDR3 comprises 15 residues. CDR1 and CDR2 (germline): PRHDT, FYEKMQ (reference sequence). CDR3 residues: CASSLGTGVFYEQYF. The CDR3 DNA reads TGTGCCAGCAGCTTAGGGACAGGGGTCTTCTACGAGCAGTACTTC. The variable domain in full, completed from reference TRBV13 and TRBJ2-7, reads AAGVIQSPRHLIKEKRETATLKCYPIPRHDTVYWYQQGPGQDPQFLISFYEKMQSDKGSIPDRFSAQQFSDYHSELNMSSLELGDSALYFCASSLGTGVFYEQYFGPGTRLTVT.

This chain links TRBV20-1 with TRBJ2-7, with TRBD1 matching 10 bases. Germline V gene sequence: CDR1 DFQATT, CDR2 SNEGSKA (reference sequence). This CDR3 is 17 amino acids long. V shed 3 bases and J 2 bases; nucleotides not matched to a gene: 13. The CDR3 spells CSARDGLGTGDPYEQYF. The CDR3 DNA follows: TGCAGTGCTAGGGATGGGTTGGGGACAGGGGACCCCTACGAGCAGTACTTC.

This clone turned up a few times. A much more abundant neighbour one base away suggests this may be a read error. The chain links TRBV5-1 to TRBJ2-5; no definite D call. This CDR3 has 11 residues. Per germline, CDR1 SGHRS and CDR2 YFSETQ. Trimming took off 0 bases at V and 8 bases at J, with 5 bases between the two ends. The CDR3 spells CASSLGDTQYF. The CDR3 DNA follows: TGCGCCAGCAGCTTGGGGGATACCCAGTACTTC.

The chain has TRBV20-1 and TRBJ1-2, with D maybe TRBD1 (6 bases). V gave up 5 bases and J gave up 4 bases, with 17 bases separating them. The germline V gene encodes CDR1 DFQATT and CDR2 SNEGSKA (reference sequence). The CDR3 is 14 residues long. The CDR3 sequence: CSADQGSGGYGYTF. In DNA form, the CDR3 reads TGCAGTGCTGACCAGGGGAGTGGCGGCTATGGCTACACCTTC.

This CDR3 is CASSHISQDTEAFF. CDR3 nucleotides: TGCGCCAGCAGCCACATATCTCAGGACACTGAAGCTTTCTTT. The V call is TRBV4-1, the J call TRBJ1-1; D ambiguous. CDR3 length: 14 residues. V shed 3 bases and J shed 3 bases, with 11 bases lying between them. Germline CDR1 is MGHRA and CDR2 is YSYEKL.

This clone was detected ten times or more. The chain carries TRBV5-1 and TRBJ2-5; tentative D call: TRBD2 (5 bases). CDR3 length: 13 amino acids. Germline CDR1 reads SGHRS; CDR2 reads YFSETQ. The V end was cut by 0 bases, the J end by 12 bases, with 15 bases between. The CDR3 region is CASSLAPAAEKYF. DNA of the CDR3: TGCGCCAGCAGCTTGGCTCCAGCGGCAGAGAAGTACTTC.

This clone was counted at least ten times. The rearrangement joins TRBV5-1 to TRBJ2-3, with 9 bases lining up with TRBD2. V shed 0 bases and J 2 bases; nucleotides not matched to a gene: 7. The CDR3 runs 17 residues. Germline assignment: CDR1 SGHRS and CDR2 YFSETQ. This CDR3 reads CASSLGLTSGSTDTQYF. DNA of the CDR3: TGCGCCAGCAGCTTGGGATTGACTAGCGGATCCACAGATACGCAGTATTTT.

Comments on this clone: The CDR3 does not end in the conserved phenylalanine or tryptophan, so this is likely a read error. The chain recombines TRBV4-1 with TRBJ2-7, with D possibly TRBD1 on 7 matching bases. Germline-derived CDR1 and CDR2 are MGHRA and YSYEKL. The CDR3 runs 13 residues. V gave up 4 bases and J gave up 2 bases, with 9 bases separating them. The CDR3 spells CASSRGTAYEQYL. The CDR3 coding sequence is TGCGCCAGCAGCCGCGGGACAGCCTACGAGCAGTACTTA.

CDR3 in DNA: TGCGCCAGCAGCCAAGGAGAACTGGATGAAGCTTTCTTT. This encodes CASSQGELDEAFF. The chain has TRBV4-1 and TRBJ1-1; the D is unclear. Germline loops: CDR1 MGHRA, CDR2 YSYEKL. This CDR3 comprises 13 residues. Trimming removed 1 base at V and 7 bases at J, with 10 bases between.

DNA for the CDR3: TGTGCCAGCAGCCGATCTGTGGGGACAGATACGCAGTATTTT. Translating gives CASSRSVGTDTQYF. This chain uses TRBV5-5 with TRBJ2-3; D is undetermined. Germline V CDR1 and CDR2: SGHKS, YYEKEE (reference sequence). V was shortened by 4 bases and J by 3 bases, with 12 bases between the two germline ends. The CDR3 consists of 14 residues.

J is TRBJ1-1 and V is TRBV20-1; no definite D call. The V end lost 8 bases, the J end lost 1 base, and 20 bases lay between the germline ends. The CDR3 is made up of 15 amino acids. Per germline, CDR1 DFQATT and CDR2 SNEGSKA (reference sequence). The CDR3 protein is CSPRSPAISNTEAFF. CDR3 nucleotide sequence: TGCAGTCCCAGGTCCCCGGCGATATCGAACACTGAAGCTTTCTTT.

This clone has a count of ten or more. The V call is TRBV12-3 or TRBV12-4, the J call TRBJ2-5; TRBD2 is a possible D gene (5 bases). CDR3 size: 15 residues. V was clipped by 6 bases and J by 1 base, with 15 bases between them. The CDR3 reads CASSTTILVQETQYF. The CDR3 DNA follows: TGTGCCAGCAGCACGACGATACTAGTCCAAGAGACCCAGTACTTC.

This clone was seen repeatedly, ten times or more. The chain recombines TRBV20-1 with TRBJ2-4; 11 bases line up with TRBD1. Germline V gene lookup returns CDR1 DFQATT and CDR2 SNEGSKA (reference sequence). The CDR3 length is 13 residues. J was trimmed by 15 bases and V by 1 base; bases with no gene match: 8. CDR3 residues: CSARGVDRGRLYF. As DNA, the CDR3 is TGCAGTGCTAGAGGGGTGGACAGGGGGCGATTGTACTTC.

The chain links TRBV28 to TRBJ2-7; 7 bases match TRBD2. Germline V gene sequence: CDR1 MDHEN, CDR2 SYDVKM. The CDR3 sequence is 13 residues long. The CDR3 here is CATCGSDQYEQYF. The CDR3 nucleotides read TGTGCAACTTGCGGGAGCGATCAGTACGAGCAGTACTTC.

This clone has just one count. The J gene is TRBJ1-4, the V gene TRBV4-1; 9 bases map to TRBD1. The CDR3 covers 15 residues. Germline lookup yields CDR1 MGHRA and CDR2 YSYEKL. Trimming cost V 2 bases and J 8 bases; bases outside gene matches: 6. The CDR3 DNA reads TGCGCCAGCAGCCAAACCGGGACAGGGAGAGAAAAACTGTTTTTT. This translates into CASSQTGTGREKLFF.

There are a few counts of this clone. V and J are TRBV12-3 or TRBV12-4 and TRBJ2-7; possibly TRBD1 for D (6 bases). CDR3 length: 12 amino acids. V was clipped by 8 bases and J by 7 bases, with 15 bases between them. Here the CDR3 DNA reads TGTGCCAGCTCCAGACAGGTAGGGGAGCAGTACTTC. Encoded protein: CASSRQVGEQYF.

This sequence joins TRBV5-1 and TRBJ2-6, with D possibly being TRBD1 (6 bases). Looked up from germline, CDR1 is SGHRS and CDR2 is YFSETQ. Between the trimmed V and J ends, which lost 2 bases and 0 bases, there was a span of 12 bases. The CDR3 spans 17 residues. The chain's CDR3 is CASSFSGATSGANVLTF. DNA of the CDR3: TGCGCCAGCAGCTTCTCAGGGGCCACCTCTGGGGCCAACGTCCTGACTTTC.

This clone is labeled medium-sized. J is TRBJ1-2 and V is TRBV6-1; D is unclear. CDR1 is MNHNS, CDR2 SASEGT, per germline. The CDR3 covers 16 residues. Trimming pared 5 bases from V and 3 bases from J, leaving 19 bases between. The CDR3 loop is CASSQWARLNDYGYTF. CDR3 nucleotide sequence: TGTGCCAGCAGTCAATGGGCGAGGCTTAATGACTATGGCTACACCTTC.

The chain couples TRBV5-1 to TRBJ2-1; D possibly corresponds to TRBD1 (5 bases). The V end lost 4 bases, the J end lost 5 bases, and 13 bases lay between the germline ends. The CDR3 runs to 14 residues. Germline assignment: CDR1 SGHRS and CDR2 YFSETQ. This chain's CDR3 is CASSLGSRDNEQFF. The CDR3 DNA reads TGCGCCAGCAGCCTAGGCAGCAGGGACAATGAGCAGTTCTTC.

This clone has ten or more counts. The gene calls are TRBV11-3 and TRBJ2-1; D not resolved. Trimming removed 2 bases from V and 7 bases from J, with 18 bases in between. Germline lookup yields CDR1 SGHNT and CDR2 YENEEA. This CDR3 contains 16 residues. CDR3 DNA sequence: TGTGCCAGCAGCTTAATCCGAAACGGACCAAAAAATGAGCAGTTCTTC. This translates into CASSLIRNGPKNEQFF. Together with reference TRBV11-3 and TRBJ2-1, the CDR3 gives the full variable domain: EAGVVQSPRYKIIEKKQPVAFWCNPISGHNTLYWYLQNLGQGPELLIRYENEEAVDDSQLPKDRFSAERLKGVDSTLKIQPAELGDSAVYLCASSLIRNGPKNEQFFGPGTRLTVL.